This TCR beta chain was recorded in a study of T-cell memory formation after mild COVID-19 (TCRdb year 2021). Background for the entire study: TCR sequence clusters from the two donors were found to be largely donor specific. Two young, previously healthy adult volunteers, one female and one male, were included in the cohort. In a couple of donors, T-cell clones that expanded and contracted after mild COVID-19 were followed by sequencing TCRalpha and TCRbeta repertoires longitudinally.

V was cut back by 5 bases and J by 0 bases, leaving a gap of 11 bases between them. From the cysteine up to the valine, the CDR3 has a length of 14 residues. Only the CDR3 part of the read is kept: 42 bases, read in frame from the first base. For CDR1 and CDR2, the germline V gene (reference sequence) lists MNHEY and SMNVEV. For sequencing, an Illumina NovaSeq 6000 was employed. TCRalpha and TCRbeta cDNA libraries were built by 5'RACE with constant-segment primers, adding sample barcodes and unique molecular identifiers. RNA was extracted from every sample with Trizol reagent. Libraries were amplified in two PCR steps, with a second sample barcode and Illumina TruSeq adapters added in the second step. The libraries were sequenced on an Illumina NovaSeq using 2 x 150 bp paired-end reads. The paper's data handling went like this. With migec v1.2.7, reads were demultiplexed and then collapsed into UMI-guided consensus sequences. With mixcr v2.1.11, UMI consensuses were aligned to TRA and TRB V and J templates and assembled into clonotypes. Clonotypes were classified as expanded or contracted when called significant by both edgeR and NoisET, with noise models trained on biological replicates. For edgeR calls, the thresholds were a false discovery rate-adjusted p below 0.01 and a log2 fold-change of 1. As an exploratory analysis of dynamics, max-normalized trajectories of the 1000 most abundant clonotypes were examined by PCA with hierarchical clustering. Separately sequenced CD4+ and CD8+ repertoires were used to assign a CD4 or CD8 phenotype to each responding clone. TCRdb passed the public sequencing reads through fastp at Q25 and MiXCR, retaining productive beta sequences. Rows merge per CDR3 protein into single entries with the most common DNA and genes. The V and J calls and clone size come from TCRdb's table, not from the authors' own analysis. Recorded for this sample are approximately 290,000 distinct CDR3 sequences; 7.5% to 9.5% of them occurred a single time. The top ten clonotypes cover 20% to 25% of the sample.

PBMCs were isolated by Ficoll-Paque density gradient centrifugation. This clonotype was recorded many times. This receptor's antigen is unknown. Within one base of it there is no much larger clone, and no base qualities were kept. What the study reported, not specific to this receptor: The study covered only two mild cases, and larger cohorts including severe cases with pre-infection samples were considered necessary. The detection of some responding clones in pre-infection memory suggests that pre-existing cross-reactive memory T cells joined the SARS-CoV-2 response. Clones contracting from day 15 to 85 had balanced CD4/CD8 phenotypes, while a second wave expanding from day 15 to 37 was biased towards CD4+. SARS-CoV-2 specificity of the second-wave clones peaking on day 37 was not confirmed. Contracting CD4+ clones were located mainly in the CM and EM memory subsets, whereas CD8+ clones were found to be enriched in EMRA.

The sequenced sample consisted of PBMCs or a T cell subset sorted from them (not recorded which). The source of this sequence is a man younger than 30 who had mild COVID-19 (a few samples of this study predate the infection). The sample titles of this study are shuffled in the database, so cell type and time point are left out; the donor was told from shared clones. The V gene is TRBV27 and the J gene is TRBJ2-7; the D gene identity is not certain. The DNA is TGTGCCAGCAGTAAGAATCCCCTCTCCTACGAGCAGTACGTC. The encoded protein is CASSKNPLSYEQYV.